Here is one TCR beta chain with its context. One end of the junction is discordant with germline, which a read error may explain. The researchers produced TCR beta cDNA from roughly 550 ng total RNA with a constant-region primer. Libraries of TCR beta came from three nested multiplex PCR rounds with slightly modified ARM-PCR. The first two PCR rounds used TRBV1-TRBV30 primers with a Cbeta primer, about 9 cycles each. From the multiplex PCR reads, TCRdb called clonotypes with MiXCR, one entry per CDR3 protein. The sample holds more than 70,000 distinct CDR3 sequences, 65% to 75% seen once. The germline CDR1 and CDR2 sequences are SGHAT and FQNNGV. This CDR3 comprises 19 residues. This entry is derived from a study of tumor-infiltrating lymphocytes in primary liver carcinoma. Joint extraction of RNA and DNA used about 17-31 mg of bulk tissue that was unsorted.

The sequencing sample was made of tumor-adjacent normal liver tissue. This TCR was sampled from a middle-aged man with primary liver carcinoma and hepatitis B virus infection. The chain carries TRBV11-2 and TRBJ2-1; D tentatively fits TRBD1 or TRBD2 (5 bases each). In DNA form, the CDR3 reads TGTGCCAGCAGCCTAGCTAGGGGAGCCGGCCTGAGCTCCCACAATGAGCAGTTCTTC. Translated: CASSLARGAGLSSHNEQFF.